Each of the 29 T cell receptor beta chains below was sequenced from the same sample in a study of T cells in Graves' hyperthyroidism and ophthalmopathy. The TCR beta CDR3 regions underwent amplification using RNA transcripts as the source. A set of HTBI primers served as the primers for a first-round RT-PCR of the TCR CDR3. TCRdb re-called the multiplex PCR reads through MiXCR, storing one row per CDR3 protein. Of nearly 600,000 distinct CDR3 sequences in the sample, more than 13% are singletons; the top ten hold 6.5% to 9%. The sequencing input was blood. The receptors come from a woman under 30 with Graves' ophthalmopathy.

This clonotype has ten or more counts. The chain recombines TRBV9 with TRBJ2-7; 7 bases line up with TRBD1. The CDR3 is made up of 15 amino acids. Germline V gene sequence: CDR1 SGDLS, CDR2 YYNGEE. J was trimmed by 2 bases and V by 0 bases; bases with no gene match: 5. Here the CDR3 reads CASSVGQGRAYEQYF. The DNA of the CDR3 is TGTGCCAGCAGCGTAGGACAGGGCAGGGCCTACGAGCAGTACTTC.

The chain has TRBV15 and TRBJ2-1; D perhaps matches TRBD2 (5 bases). Germline V CDR1 and CDR2: LNHNV, YYDKDF (reference sequence). Trimming took 5 bases from V and 2 from J, leaving 16 bases between them. This CDR3 contains 16 residues. The CDR3 is CATSAKDSVTYNEQFF. In DNA form, the CDR3 reads TGTGCCACCAGCGCTAAGGACTCTGTAACCTACAATGAGCAGTTCTTC.

This clonotype was recorded at least ten times. CDR3 residues: CASSEGLPGRNYGYTF. CDR3 nucleotides: TGTGCCAGCAGTGAAGGCTTGCCAGGGCGTAACTATGGCTACACCTTC. The chain is built from TRBV6-1 and TRBJ1-2; D perhaps matches TRBD1 (5 bases). The CDR3 is made up of 16 amino acids. CDR1 and CDR2 (germline): MNHNS, SASEGT. V lost 1 base to trimming and J lost 1 base, with 13 bases between them.

This clonotype was observed a few times. This sequence joins TRBV7-2 and TRBJ1-1; D not resolved. CDR3 length: 14 residues. Germline CDR1 is SGHTA and CDR2 is FQGNSA. V was pared by 5 bases and J by 1 base, with 11 bases between. The CDR3, as DNA: TGTGCCAGCAGCCCCCGGAGGGAGAACACTGAAGCTTTCTTT. Translation gives CASSPRRENTEAFF.

This clonotype was counted between two and nine times. The chain has TRBV20-1 and TRBJ2-4; D is possibly TRBD2 (7 bases). The CDR3 loop spans 18 amino acids. Germline CDR1 reads DFQATT; CDR2 reads SNEGSKA (reference sequence). The ends were cut back, 6 bases at V and 1 base at J, with 25 bases in the middle. The CDR3, as DNA: TGCAGTGCCCCTTTCCGGGGCGGGGGCAAGACGGCCAAAAACATTCAGTACTTC. Its protein is CSAPFRGGGKTAKNIQYF.

This clonotype was detected ten times or more. The chain recombines TRBV20-1 with TRBJ2-4; 14 nucleotides agree with TRBD2. Trimming at V came to 3 bases and at J to 5 bases, leaving 6 bases not matched to a gene. The CDR3 runs to 16 residues. CDR1 and CDR2 from the germline V gene are DFQATT and SNEGSKA (reference sequence). The CDR3 reads CSARGLAGVPENIQYF. CDR3 in DNA: TGCAGTGCTAGGGGACTAGCGGGAGTTCCGGAAAACATTCAGTACTTC.

In its sample, this clonotype was seen many times. The J gene is TRBJ2-4, the V gene TRBV2; tentatively, D is TRBD1 (8 bases). In germline, CDR1 is SNHLY, CDR2 FYNNEI. The CDR3 sequence is 17 residues long. The ends were cut back, 5 bases at V and 4 bases at J, with 21 bases in the middle. The CDR3 region is CASSSIHDRGGKNIQYF. DNA for the CDR3: TGTGCCAGCAGTTCCATCCACGACAGGGGAGGGAAAAACATTCAGTACTTC.

This clonotype was detected ten times or more. The V call is TRBV7-3, the J call TRBJ2-3; D is undetermined. This CDR3 region has 14 residues. Per the germline V gene, CDR1 is SGHTA and CDR2 is FQGTGA. V dropped 4 bases and J dropped 5 bases, with 13 bases sitting between them. CDR3 nucleotides: TGTGCCAGCAGCTCCACCGGCCTAGGAGATACGCAGTATTTT. Protein sequence: CASSSTGLGDTQYF.

The rearrangement uses TRBV24-1 and TRBJ1-5; D remains unclear. The V gene's germline CDR1 is KGHDR and CDR2 SFDVKD. The CDR3 is made up of 13 amino acids. V was trimmed by 9 bases and J by 3 bases, leaving 11 bases between them. The CDR3 loop reads CATDPGHNQPQHF. The CDR3 region has the DNA TGTGCCACCGATCCGGGCCACAATCAGCCCCAGCATTTT.

In its sample, this clonotype was seen a few times. CDR3 loop: CSARAPGGSQPQHF. CDR3 bases: TGCAGTGCTAGAGCTCCAGGGGGCAGTCAGCCCCAGCATTTT. This chain connects TRBV20-1 to TRBJ1-5, with 8 bases aligning to TRBD1. The V and J ends lost 1 base and 6 bases, in that order; junction bases with no gene match: 5. Germline V gene lookup returns CDR1 DFQATT and CDR2 SNEGSKA (reference sequence). The CDR3 has 14 amino acids.

CDR3 loop: CASSSQSGSEFF. CDR3 DNA sequence: TGTGCCAGCAGCTCCCAGAGTGGGAGCGAGTTCTTC. V gene TRBV9 combines with J gene TRBJ2-1; the D gene is possibly TRBD2 (5 bases). The CDR3 has 12 residues. Germline V gene data show CDR1 as SGDLS and CDR2 as YYNGEE. V gave up 4 bases and J gave up 14 bases, with 16 bases separating them.

This clonotype was seen at least ten times. The chain links TRBV27 to TRBJ2-1, with 8 bases fitting TRBD1. Germline CDR1 reads MNHEY; CDR2 reads SMNVEV (reference sequence). The CDR3 consists of 15 residues. V lost 5 bases to trimming and J lost 6 bases; unmatched junction nucleotides: 9. CDR3 sequence: CASSPRQGARNEQFF. In DNA form, the CDR3 reads TGTGCCAGCAGTCCCAGGCAGGGGGCGCGCAATGAGCAGTTCTTC.

This clonotype came up a few times. The chain is built from TRBV20-1 and TRBJ2-7, with 13 bases matching TRBD2. V shed 1 base, J shed 2 bases, and the junction held 11 bases outside the gene matches. The germline V gene encodes CDR1 DFQATT and CDR2 SNEGSKA (reference sequence). The CDR3 consists of 18 residues. CDR3 nucleotide sequence: TGCAGTGCTAGAGCACTAGCGGGAGGGCCGGGGAACGCCTACGAGCAGTACTTC. This codes for CSARALAGGPGNAYEQYF.

This clonotype occurred many times. The rearrangement uses TRBV20-1 and TRBJ1-1; 10 nucleotides align to TRBD1. This CDR3 contains 13 residues. J lost 2 bases, V lost 6 bases, and 3 bases had no gene match. Germline V CDR1 and CDR2: DFQATT, SNEGSKA (reference sequence). The CDR3 loop is CSARTGGNTEAFF. The CDR3 region has the DNA TGCAGTGCGCGGACAGGGGGAAACACTGAAGCTTTCTTT.

In its sample, this clonotype was seen many times. This chain joins TRBV2 and TRBJ2-2, with D perhaps TRBD2 (6 bases). CDR3 length equals 16 residues. CDR1 is SNHLY and CDR2 is FYNNEI in the germline V gene. Trimming pared 2 bases from V and 0 bases from J, leaving 10 bases between. The DNA for the CDR3 is TGTGCCAGCAGTGAACGGCTAGCGTCGAACACCGGGGAGCTGTTTTTT. This sequence encodes CASSERLASNTGELFF.

This clonotype showed up just a few times. The J gene is TRBJ1-1, the V gene TRBV6-1, with a tentative D call TRBD1 (6 bases). CDR3 length equals 17 residues. The germline V gene has CDR1 MNHNS and CDR2 SASEGT. V gave up 7 bases and J gave up 0 bases, with 21 bases separating them. The CDR3 DNA reads as TGTGCCAGCACCGTTATCGGGACACTGACCATGAACACTGAAGCTTTCTTT. Protein sequence: CASTVIGTLTMNTEAFF.

In this sample, this clonotype turned up many times. V and J are TRBV24-1 and TRBJ2-1; 9 bases are a match to TRBD1. CDR1 and CDR2 (germline): KGHDR, SFDVKD. J gave up 2 bases and V 7 bases, and 14 bases lay outside the gene matches. The CDR3 is made up of 18 amino acids. This chain's CDR3 is CATSLTGLGDRAYNEQFF. The CDR3 DNA sequence: TGTGCCACCAGCTTGACGGGTTTAGGGGACAGGGCCTACAATGAGCAGTTCTTC.

This clonotype was observed many times. J is TRBJ1-5 and V is TRBV4-2; D not resolved. The CDR3 is 15 residues long. With 0 bases removed from V and 2 bases from J, the gap between germline ends came to 8 bases. The germline CDR1 and CDR2 sequences are LGHNA and YNFKEQ. The CDR3 coding sequence is TGTGCCAGCAGCCAAGATCCGAATGGCAATCAGCCCCAGCATTTT. Translation: CASSQDPNGNQPQHF.

This clonotype was seen ten or more times. V gene TRBV6-1 combines with J gene TRBJ1-5; a possible D gene is TRBD1 (6 bases). The CDR3 covers 14 residues. Germline CDR1 MNHNS, CDR2 SASEGT. Trimming removed 11 bases from V and 2 bases from J, with 16 bases in between. The CDR3 DNA reads as TGTGCCTCATCGGGGGGGGCCGGCAATCAGCCCCAGCATTTT. Protein product: CASSGGAGNQPQHF.

This clonotype has at least ten counts. This sequence joins TRBV7-9 and TRBJ1-5; 8 bases fit TRBD1. V shed 4 bases, J shed 1 base, and the junction held 9 bases outside the gene matches. The germline V gene encodes CDR1 SEHNR and CDR2 FQNEAQ (reference sequence). This CDR3 is built from 17 residues. The CDR3 loop reads CASSSDRAMGSNQPQHF. CDR3 coding DNA: TGTGCCAGCAGCTCGGACAGGGCGATGGGAAGCAATCAGCCCCAGCATTTT.

This chain uses TRBV18 with TRBJ2-5, with 7 bases fitting TRBD2. CDR1 and CDR2 from the germline V gene are KGHSH and LQKENI. There are 16 residues in the CDR3. J was trimmed by 1 base and V by 3 bases; bases with no gene match: 8. The CDR3, as DNA: TGTGCCAGCTCACCCCAGACTAGCCGAGGCCAAGAGACCCAGTACTTC. Translation gives CASSPQTSRGQETQYF.

J is TRBJ2-4 and V is TRBV28; D possibly corresponds to TRBD2 (5 bases). The germline V gene has CDR1 MDHEN and CDR2 SYDVKM. Trimming cost V 8 bases and J 0 bases, with 11 bases left between them. CDR3 length: 14 residues. The CDR3 loop reads CASVSGIAKNIQYF. CDR3 in DNA: TGTGCCAGCGTTTCGGGGATAGCCAAAAACATTCAGTACTTC.

This chain links TRBV5-4 with TRBJ2-7; D might be TRBD2 (5 bases). Trimming shortened V by 3 bases and J by 0 bases, and 10 bases separated the two germline ends. Per the germline V gene, CDR1 is SGHNT and CDR2 is YYREEE (reference sequence). There are 14 residues in the CDR3. CDR3 protein: CASSSVRGSYEQYF. In DNA form, the CDR3 reads TGTGCCAGCAGCTCGGTACGGGGCTCCTACGAGCAGTACTTC.

This clonotype was seen repeatedly, ten times or more. The chain has TRBV28 and TRBJ2-5, with 9 nucleotides matching TRBD2. Germline V gives CDR1 MDHEN, CDR2 SYDVKM. The CDR3 runs to 14 residues. The trim removed 4 bases at V and 6 bases at J, leaving 6 bases unmatched. DNA of the CDR3: TGTGCCAGCAGTTCCGGCGGGAGGGGGCAGACCCAGTACTTC. Its translation: CASSSGGRGQTQYF.

The chain combines TRBV6-1 with TRBJ1-5, with 9 positions matching TRBD1. The ends lost 5 bases at V and 0 bases at J; junction bases unmatched: 14. The CDR3 is 19 amino acids. Per the germline V gene, CDR1 is MNHNS and CDR2 is SASEGT. As DNA, the CDR3 is TGTGCCAGCAGTCCTGACCTACGGGACAGGGAATATAGCAATCAGCCCCAGCATTTT. Amino acid sequence: CASSPDLRDREYSNQPQHF.

This clonotype was picked up many times. The chain recombines TRBV7-9 with TRBJ2-5; 7 positions match TRBD1. J gave up 4 bases and V 3 bases, and 5 bases lay outside the gene matches. The germline CDR1 and CDR2 sequences are SEHNR and FQNEAQ (reference sequence). The CDR3 runs 14 residues. The DNA for the CDR3 is TGTGCCAGCAGCTTGACAGGGAGAACAGAGACCCAGTACTTC. Amino acid sequence: CASSLTGRTETQYF. The whole variable domain, remainder taken from reference TRBV7-9 and TRBJ2-5, is DTGVSQNPRHKITKRGQNVTFRCDPISEHNRLYWYRQTLGQGPEFLTYFQNEAQLEKSRLLSDRFSAERPKGSFSTLEIQRTEQGDSAMYLCASSLTGRTETQYFGPGTRLLVL.

This clonotype has at least ten counts. The V call is TRBV20-1, the J call TRBJ2-5; D not resolved. Trimming pared 4 bases from V and 0 bases from J, leaving 12 bases between. The germline V gene encodes CDR1 DFQATT and CDR2 SNEGSKA (reference sequence). The CDR3 contains 14 residues. The CDR3, as DNA: TGCAGTGCTAATGGGTTGGGGAACCAAGAGACCCAGTACTTC. Translation: CSANGLGNQETQYF.

This clonotype was recorded at least ten times. The chain links TRBV6-1 to TRBJ2-3, with a tentative D call TRBD2 (7 bases). Germline V gene data show CDR1 as MNHNS and CDR2 as SASEGT. This CDR3 is built from 14 residues. V lost 10 bases and J lost 2, with 16 bases in between. The CDR3 loop is CAIKTRGATDTQYF. In DNA form, the CDR3 reads TGTGCCATCAAGACACGGGGGGCCACAGATACGCAGTATTTT.

About this clonotype itself: A single base separates this from a much larger clone, so it may be a read error. The rearrangement uses TRBV20-1 and TRBJ2-7; the match to TRBD2 covers 9 bases. CDR1 and CDR2 from the germline V gene are DFQATT and SNEGSKA (reference sequence). V trimming: 4 bases; J trimming: 7 bases; junction bases outside the gene matches: 11. CDR3 length equals 14 residues. The CDR3 DNA reads TGCAGTGCTAATAGCGGGAGACGGTTCAATGAGCAGTACTTC. Protein product: CSANSGRRFNEQYF.